Shown below are 28 T cell receptor beta chains from a single sample sequenced in a study of blood T cell repertoires in COVID-19. The table came from immunoSEQ multiplex PCR; TCRdb's copy has only in-frame clones and leaves some out. The sample carries hundreds of thousands of clones, 80% to 90% recorded once. The sample consisted of PBMCs or T cells enriched from blood (not recorded which). The receptors derive from a woman aged 18-29 years who had recovered from COVID-19.

The chain couples TRBV6-5 to TRBJ2-2, with D possibly being TRBD1 (5 bases). Trimming cost V 6 bases and J 5 bases, with 16 bases left between them. Per germline, CDR1 MNHEY and CDR2 SVGAGI. The CDR3 runs to 15 residues. The CDR3 loop reads CASRGGAFGTGELFF. CDR3 nucleotides: TGTGCCAGCAGAGGTGGGGCCTTTGGGACCGGGGAGCTGTTTTTT.

This clone occurred a few times. This chain uses TRBV7-8 with TRBJ2-3; TRBD2 agrees at 11 bases. V lost 9 bases and J lost 4; bases outside the gene matches: 18. Germline V gene lookup returns CDR1 SGHVS and CDR2 FQNEAQ. CDR3 length: 18 residues. CDR3 coding DNA: TGTGCCAGTGGGGCTAGCGGGGGGAACCGCGTTAATCCAGATACGCAGTATTTT. This codes for CASGASGGNRVNPDTQYF.

The table lists this clone with a few counts. The chain recombines TRBV6-1 with TRBJ1-1, with TRBD1 matching over 7 bases. Germline V lookup: CDR1 MNHNS, CDR2 SASEGT. V lost 2 bases and J lost 4; bases outside the gene matches: 10. The CDR3 totals 16 residues. The CDR3 reads CASSESRGQGATEAFF. Written as DNA, the CDR3 is TGTGCCAGCAGTGAATCGAGGGGGCAAGGGGCCACTGAAGCTTTCTTT.

This chain uses TRBV3-1 (or the pseudogene TRBV3-2) with TRBJ1-4; D not resolved. Per the germline V gene, CDR1 is LGHDT and CDR2 is YNNKEL (reference sequence). V lost 4 bases and J lost 3, with 15 bases in between. This CDR3 is built from 16 residues. As DNA, the CDR3 is TGTGCCAGCAGCCCCGGTCCCGAAAGTGCTAATGAAAAACTGTTTTTT. This translates into CASSPGPESANEKLFF.

This clone turned up a few times. The gene calls are TRBV29-1 and TRBJ1-1; D call uncertain. Trimming took off 1 base at V and 2 bases at J, with 11 bases between the two ends. This CDR3 is 14 amino acids long. Germline values: CDR1 SQVTM, CDR2 ANQGSEA. The CDR3 bases are TGCAGCGTTGAAGGACCCAGGACTAACACTGAAGCTTTCTTT. Its translation: CSVEGPRTNTEAFF.

As DNA, the CDR3 is TGTGCCAGCAGTGAGTTGGGACAGGTAGGCGCTTTCTTT. This encodes CASSELGQVGAFF. This sequence joins TRBV6-1 and TRBJ1-1, with 8 bases that match TRBD1. Trimming removed 3 bases from V and 11 bases from J; junction bases left unmatched: 8. The CDR3 contains 13 residues. CDR1 and CDR2 from the germline V gene are MNHNS and SASEGT.

The genes are TRBV18 and TRBJ1-2, with TRBD1 matching over 10 bases. Germline V gives CDR1 KGHSH, CDR2 LQKENI. Trimming cost V 2 bases and J 5 bases; bases outside gene matches: 17. The CDR3 covers 19 residues. The CDR3 protein is CASSPEVADRGLYVYGYTF. The CDR3 coding sequence is TGTGCCAGCTCACCAGAGGTGGCGGACAGGGGGTTATACGTGTATGGCTACACCTTC.

V and J are TRBV2 and TRBJ1-1; D is perhaps TRBD1 (5 bases). V was trimmed by 11 bases and J by 0 bases, leaving 10 bases between them. Germline CDR1 reads SNHLY; CDR2 reads FYNNEI. The CDR3 is 12 residues long. CDR3 nucleotides: TGTGCCTCAACGACAGTGAACACTGAAGCTTTCTTT. Residues: CASTTVNTEAFF.

In regard to this clone: The junction departs from germline at one end; a sequencing error may be responsible. The chain has TRBV5-5 and TRBJ2-7, with 9 bases matching TRBD1. CDR1 is SGHKS, CDR2 YYEKEE, per germline (reference sequence). This CDR3 has 13 amino acids. The CDR3 DNA follows: TGTGCCAGCAGATTGGACAGGGGTAGCGAGCAGTACTTC. Translating gives CASRLDRGSEQYF.

The chain recombines TRBV28 with TRBJ1-5; D remains unclear. Germline CDR1 is MDHEN and CDR2 is SYDVKM. With 8 bases removed from V and 2 bases from J, the gap between germline ends came to 13 bases. The CDR3 runs 14 residues. The CDR3 sequence is CASGLRIRNQPQHF. The CDR3, as DNA: TGTGCCAGCGGACTTCGCATCCGCAATCAGCCCCAGCATTTT.

The V gene is TRBV18, the J gene TRBJ1-4; D is uncertain. Per germline, CDR1 KGHSH and CDR2 LQKENI. The V and J ends lost 4 bases and 4 bases respectively, with 13 bases between them. The CDR3 consists of 15 residues. CDR3 nucleotides: TGTGCCAGCTCACGAAGTAACAGATTTAATGAAAAACTGTTTTTT. It yields the protein CASSRSNRFNEKLFF. The variable domain in full, with the rest retrieved from reference TRBV18 and TRBJ1-4, is NAGVMQNPRHLVRRRGQEARLRCSPMKGHSHVYWYRQLPEEGLKFMVYLQKENIIDESGMPKERFSAEFPKEGPSILRIQQVVRGDSAAYFCASSRSNRFNEKLFFGSGTQLSVL.

The V gene is TRBV5-1, the J gene TRBJ2-3, with no clear D. CDR1 is SGHRS and CDR2 is YFSETQ in the germline V gene. The CDR3 consists of 16 residues. V was shortened by 0 bases and J by 0 bases, with 11 bases between the two germline ends. CDR3 protein: CASSLAGLGSTDTQYF. In DNA form, the CDR3 reads TGCGCCAGCAGCTTGGCCGGTCTAGGTAGCACAGATACGCAGTATTTT.

The chain has TRBV19 and TRBJ1-4; 7 bases are shared with TRBD1. There are 14 residues in the CDR3. V trimming: 5 bases; J trimming: 2 bases; junction bases outside the gene matches: 2. The germline CDR1 and CDR2 sequences are LNHDA and SQIVND (reference sequence). The CDR3 coding sequence is TGTGCCAGTAGTGCGACAGGGACTAATGAAAAACTGTTTTTT. Translated, it gives CASSATGTNEKLFF.

The chain uses TRBV5-1 and TRBJ1-2; no clear D. CDR3 length: 14 amino acids. With 0 bases removed from V and 6 bases from J, the gap between germline ends came to 12 bases. In germline, CDR1 is SGHRS, CDR2 YFSETQ. The CDR3 coding sequence is TGCGCCAGCAGCTTGGGTGCCGGGAGTCATGGCTACACCTTC. The encoded protein is CASSLGAGSHGYTF.

The rearrangement links TRBV25-1 to TRBJ1-1, with D possibly being TRBD1 (6 bases). Per germline, CDR1 MGHDK and CDR2 SYGVNS. V dropped 6 bases and J dropped 5 bases, with 13 bases sitting between them. The CDR3 has 13 residues. CDR3 residues: CASSSTGHTEAFF. The CDR3 coding sequence is TGTGCCAGCAGCTCTACAGGGCATACTGAAGCTTTCTTT. The entire variable domain, with the rest obtained from reference TRBV25-1 and TRBJ1-1, is as follows: EADIYQTPRYLVIGTGKKITLECSQTMGHDKMYWYQQDPGMELHLIHYSYGVNSTEKGDLSSESTVSRIRTEHFPLTLESARPSHTSQYLCASSSTGHTEAFFGQGTRLTVV.

The chain employs TRBV15 and TRBJ1-6; unclear D gene. Deletions cut 5 bases from V and 8 bases from J, with 13 bases between. The germline V gene has CDR1 LNHNV and CDR2 YYDKDF (reference sequence). The CDR3 has 14 residues. The CDR3 nucleotides are TGTGCCACCAGCTCAGGACTCGGAGATTCACCCCTCCACTTT. Protein product: CATSSGLGDSPLHF.

The V gene is TRBV5-1, the J gene TRBJ2-2, with a tentative D call TRBD2 (5 bases). Per the germline V gene, CDR1 is SGHRS and CDR2 is YFSETQ. V was pared by 6 bases and J by 0 bases, with 9 bases between. This CDR3 has 14 residues. The CDR3 reads CASIDYANTGELFF. The CDR3 DNA sequence: TGCGCCAGCATCGACTACGCGAACACCGGGGAGCTGTTTTTT.

The V and J genes are TRBV4-1 and TRBJ2-1; 14 bases map to TRBD2. The V gene's germline CDR1 is MGHRA and CDR2 YSYEKL. The ends lost 0 bases at V and 0 bases at J; junction bases unmatched: 1. This CDR3 region has 18 residues. The DNA of the CDR3 is TGCGCCAGCAGCCAAGAAGGACTAGCGGGGGGCTCCTACAATGAGCAGTTCTTC. Its translation: CASSQEGLAGGSYNEQFF.

The V call is TRBV19, the J call TRBJ1-1, with D possibly TRBD1 on 5 matching bases. The V and J ends lost 3 bases and 5 bases respectively, with 16 bases between them. This CDR3 spans 15 amino acids. Germline CDR1 reads LNHDA; CDR2 reads SQIVND (reference sequence). The CDR3 nucleotides read TGTGCCAGTAGTATTGGGATCGGGGGAGGGACTGAAGCTTTCTTT. Translating gives CASSIGIGGGTEAFF.

With respect to this clone: The same CDR3 is also encoded by other DNA sequences in this sample. The CDR3 nucleotides are TGCGCCAGCAGCCAAGGGGGGGGCTACGAGCAGTACTTC. This sequence encodes CASSQGGGYEQYF. This sequence joins TRBV4-1 and TRBJ2-7, with 7 positions matching TRBD2. V shed 1 base, J shed 3 bases, and the junction held 0 bases outside the gene matches. CDR3 size: 13 residues. Germline CDR1 is MGHRA and CDR2 is YSYEKL.

The chain employs TRBV28 and TRBJ1-1; D is possibly TRBD1 (6 bases). This CDR3 is 16 amino acids long. Germline lookup yields CDR1 MDHEN and CDR2 SYDVKM. Trimming took off 6 bases at V and 0 bases at J, with 17 bases between the two ends. CDR3 DNA: TGTGCCAGCAGGTACAGGGCAATCGGGCTGAACACTGAAGCTTTCTTT. Amino acids: CASRYRAIGLNTEAFF. The whole variable domain, remainder taken from reference TRBV28 and TRBJ1-1, is DVKVTQSSRYLVKRTGEKVFLECVQDMDHENMFWYRQDPGLGLRLIYFSYDVKMKEKGDIPEGYSVSREKKERFSLILESASTNQTSMYLCASRYRAIGLNTEAFFGQGTRLTVV.

V gene TRBV3-1 (or the pseudogene TRBV3-2) combines with J gene TRBJ2-5; D may be TRBD1 (6 bases). V was clipped by 2 bases and J by 2 bases, with 12 bases between them. From germline, CDR1 is LGHDT and CDR2 YNNKEL (reference sequence). The CDR3 consists of 15 residues. CDR3 sequence reads: CASSQTGYKQETQYF. The CDR3 DNA reads as TGTGCCAGCAGCCAAACAGGGTACAAACAAGAGACCCAGTACTTC.

This chain connects TRBV5-1 to TRBJ2-5, with a tentative D call TRBD2 (5 bases). Per the germline V gene, CDR1 is SGHRS and CDR2 is YFSETQ. V was cut by 3 bases and J by 0 bases, with 12 bases left in between. There are 15 residues in the CDR3. In DNA form, the CDR3 reads TGCGCCAGCAGCTCAACTCCACTAGACCAAGAGACCCAGTACTTC. The encoded protein is CASSSTPLDQETQYF.

The chain couples TRBV12-3 or TRBV12-4 to TRBJ1-2; D remains unclear. Trimming left V 5 bases short and J 8 bases short, with 12 bases between. This CDR3 region has 12 residues. The CDR3 protein is CASSKSAAGYTF. The DNA for the CDR3 is TGTGCCAGCAGTAAATCGGCGGCCGGCTACACCTTC.

Comments on this clone: Other DNA sequences in the same sample also yield this CDR3. The chain recombines TRBV5-4 with TRBJ1-5; D is perhaps TRBD1 (5 bases). The germline V and J ends were trimmed by 4 bases and 5 bases, with 10 bases remaining between them. Germline V gene data show CDR1 as SGHNT and CDR2 as YYREEE (reference sequence). CDR3 length: 13 amino acids. CDR3 DNA sequence: TGTGCCAGCAGCCGGGACTCTCATCAGCCCCAGCATTTT. Translated: CASSRDSHQPQHF.

V gene TRBV6-5 combines with J gene TRBJ2-1; a weak D match, TRBD1 (7 bases). From germline, CDR1 is MNHEY and CDR2 SVGAGI. This CDR3 comprises 16 residues. The V end was cut by 4 bases, the J end by 2 bases, with 15 bases between. The CDR3 DNA follows: TGTGCCAGCAGTTCTCAGGGGGGCATAACCTACAATGAGCAGTTCTTC. Its translation: CASSSQGGITYNEQFF.

The chain is built from TRBV7-2 and TRBJ2-5; TRBD1 aligns across 11 bases. The CDR3 extends over 15 amino acids. Germline V gene sequence: CDR1 SGHTA, CDR2 FQGNSA. V gave up 4 bases and J gave up 4 bases; unmatched junction bases: 5. CDR3 nucleotide sequence: TGTGCCAGCAGCTCGGGACAGGGGGTTGGAGAGACCCAGTACTTC. It specifies CASSSGQGVGETQYF.

The chain combines TRBV7-2 with TRBJ2-1; D may be TRBD2 (6 bases). The V gene lost 3 bases and the J gene lost 8 bases, with 17 bases spanning the gap. This CDR3 is built from 15 residues. CDR1 is SGHTA, CDR2 FQGNSA, per germline. The CDR3 region is CASSLDPLAVYEQFF. The CDR3 DNA is TGTGCCAGCAGCTTGGACCCCTTAGCGGTGTATGAGCAGTTCTTC.